This TCR beta chain was retrieved from a study of vaccination effects on CD4 cells after COVID-19. The study's findings and limits: There was marked clonal contraction among infection- and vaccine-induced clones late after vaccination.

The culture ran for 10 days before CD4+ T cells were isolated. Everyone in the study got two shots of either the BNT162b2 or mRNA-1273 vaccine. Profiling relied on immunoSEQ multiplex PCR, and the TCRdb table lists in-frame clones only, not all of them. The data hold tens of thousands of clones, with about 74% observed a single time. As for this clone: What it recognizes is unknown.

The CDR3 runs to 16 residues. J was trimmed by 4 bases and V by 4 bases; bases with no gene match: 10. CDR1 SGHRS and CDR2 YFSETQ come from the germline V gene. This sample comprised CD4+ T cells from PBMCs cultured without peptide, obtained after COVID-19 vaccination. The receptor was derived from a human donor who received a COVID-19 vaccine. The V call is TRBV5-1, the J call TRBJ2-5, with 10 bases that match TRBD1. CDR3 loop: CASSRPSTGGSETQYF. In DNA form, the CDR3 reads TGCGCCAGCAGCCGTCCTTCGACAGGGGGCTCAGAGACCCAGTACTTC.